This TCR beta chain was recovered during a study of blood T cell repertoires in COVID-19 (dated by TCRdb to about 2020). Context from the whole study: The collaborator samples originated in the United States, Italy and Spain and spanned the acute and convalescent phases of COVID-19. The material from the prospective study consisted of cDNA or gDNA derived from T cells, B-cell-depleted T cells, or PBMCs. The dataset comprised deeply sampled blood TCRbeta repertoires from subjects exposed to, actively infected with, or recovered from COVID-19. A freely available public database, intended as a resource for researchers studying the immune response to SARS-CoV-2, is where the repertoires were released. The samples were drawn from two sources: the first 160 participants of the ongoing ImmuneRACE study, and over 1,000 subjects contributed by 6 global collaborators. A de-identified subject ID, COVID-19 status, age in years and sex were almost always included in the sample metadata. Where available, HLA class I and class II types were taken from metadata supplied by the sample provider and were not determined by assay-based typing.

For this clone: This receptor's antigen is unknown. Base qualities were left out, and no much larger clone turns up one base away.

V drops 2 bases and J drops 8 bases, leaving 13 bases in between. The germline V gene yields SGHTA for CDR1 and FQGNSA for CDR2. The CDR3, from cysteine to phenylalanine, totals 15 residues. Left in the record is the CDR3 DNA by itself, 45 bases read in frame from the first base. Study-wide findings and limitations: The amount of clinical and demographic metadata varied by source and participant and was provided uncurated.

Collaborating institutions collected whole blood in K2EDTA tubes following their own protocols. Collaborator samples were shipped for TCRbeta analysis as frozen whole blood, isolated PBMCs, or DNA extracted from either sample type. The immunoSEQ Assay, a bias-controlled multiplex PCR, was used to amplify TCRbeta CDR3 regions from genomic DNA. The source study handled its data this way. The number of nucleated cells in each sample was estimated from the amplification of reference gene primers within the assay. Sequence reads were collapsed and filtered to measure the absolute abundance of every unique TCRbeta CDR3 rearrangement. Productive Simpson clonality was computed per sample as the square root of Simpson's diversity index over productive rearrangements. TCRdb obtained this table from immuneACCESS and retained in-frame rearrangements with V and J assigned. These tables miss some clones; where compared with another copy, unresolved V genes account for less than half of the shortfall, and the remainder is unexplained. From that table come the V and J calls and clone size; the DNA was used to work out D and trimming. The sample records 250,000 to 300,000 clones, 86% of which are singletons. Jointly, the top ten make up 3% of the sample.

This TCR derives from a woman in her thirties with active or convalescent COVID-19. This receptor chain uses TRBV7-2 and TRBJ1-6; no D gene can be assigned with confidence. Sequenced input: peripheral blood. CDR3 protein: CASSLFRVGDSPLHF. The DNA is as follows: TGTGCCAGCAGCTTATTTCGGGTCGGGGATTCACCCCTCCACTTT.